This T cell receptor beta chain was profiled in a study of T cells after yellow fever vaccination. Study-level background: Those fractions that held only low numbers of cells were prepared using the SMART-Seq v4 Ultra Low Input RNA kit. Points from the study as a whole: A secondary response was less intense yet reached its peak sooner, at day 5 versus 15. Booster sampling recovered most clones from primary vaccination (less than 97% CD4, around 88% CD8).

Comment on this clonotype: The antigen remains unidentified.

The 5'RACE template-switching step produced TCR cDNA and added a universal primer site and UMIs. TCRdb reprocessed the 5' RACE reads via MiXCR and lists one record per CDR3 protein. The profile covers 300,000 to 400,000 distinct CDR3 sequences, with about 11% appearing a single time and about 3.3% taken by the ten largest. Sequencing was performed on CD4+ T cells sorted from PBMCs, taken 45 days after the yellow fever booster vaccination. This TCR was sampled from a man aged 18-30 years who received the YFV17D yellow fever vaccine.

The CDR3 is CSARSGTSGSYEQYF. CDR3 nucleotides: TGCAGTGCTAGATCCGGGACTAGCGGCTCCTACGAGCAGTACTTC. This chain uses TRBV20-1 with TRBJ2-7; TRBD2 agrees at 11 bases. From germline, CDR1 is DFQATT and CDR2 SNEGSKA (reference sequence). J gave up 0 bases and V 2 bases, and 3 bases lay outside the gene matches. The CDR3 length is 15 residues.